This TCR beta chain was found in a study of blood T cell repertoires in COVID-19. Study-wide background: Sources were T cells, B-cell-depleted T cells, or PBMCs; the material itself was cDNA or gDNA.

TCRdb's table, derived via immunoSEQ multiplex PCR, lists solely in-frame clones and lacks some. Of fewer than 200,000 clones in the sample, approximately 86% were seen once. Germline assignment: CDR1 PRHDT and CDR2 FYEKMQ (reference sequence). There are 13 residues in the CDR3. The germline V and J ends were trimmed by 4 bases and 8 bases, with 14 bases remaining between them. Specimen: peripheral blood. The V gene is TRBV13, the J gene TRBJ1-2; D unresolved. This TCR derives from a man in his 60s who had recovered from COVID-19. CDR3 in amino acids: CASSYSQREGYTF. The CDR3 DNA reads TGTGCCAGCAGCTACTCGCAACGGGAGGGCTACACCTTC.